The 30 T cell receptor beta chains given below trace back to one sample, sequenced in a study of prognosis after radiotherapy for stage I lung cancer. The TCR beta CDR3 region was amplified from genomic DNA, with two rounds of multiplex PCR being used for the amplification. With primers specific to each TRBV and TRBJ gene, the first-round PCR was performed. Using its own MiXCR run on the multiplex PCR reads, TCRdb lists one record per CDR3 protein. This sample has about 24,000 distinct CDR3 sequences; approximately 40% occur once, and the top ten carry roughly 21%. The sample in question was PBMCs, obtained before or after stereotactic body radiation therapy (not recorded which). Receptors were obtained from a donor of 50 years or more with non-small cell lung cancer.

This clonotype showed up just a few times. The chain employs TRBV25-1 and TRBJ2-1, with 8 bases aligning to TRBD1. The CDR3 has 16 amino acids. CDR1 is MGHDK, CDR2 SYGVNS, per germline. V lost 3 bases to trimming and J lost 8 bases; unmatched junction nucleotides: 12. CDR3 loop: CASSDARQGSLDEQFF. DNA for the CDR3: TGTGCCAGCAGTGATGCTCGACAGGGGTCCTTGGATGAGCAGTTCTTC.

This clonotype was picked up many times. This chain joins TRBV5-6 and TRBJ2-3; D possibly matches TRBD1 or TRBD2 (6 bases each). V gave up 0 bases and J gave up 8 bases, with 19 bases separating them. Germline V CDR1 and CDR2: SGHDT, YYEEEE. The CDR3 is made up of 16 amino acids. For the CDR3, the DNA is TGTGCCAGCAGCTTGGCCGGGGGCGTAGGGCTGGGTACGCAGTATTTT. Translated, it gives CASSLAGGVGLGTQYF.

The CDR3 nucleotides are TGTGCCAGCAGTTTAAAGCTGGAGACAAGTTCTGGGGCCAAAAACATTCAGTACTTC. It is translated as CASSLKLETSSGAKNIQYF. This rearrangement joins TRBV12-3 or TRBV12-4 to TRBJ2-4; D gene unclear. The length of the CDR3 is 19 residues. With 2 bases removed from V and 1 base from J, the gap between germline ends came to 21 bases.

This clonotype occurred many times. The genes are TRBV14 and TRBJ2-7; unclear D gene. With 4 bases removed from V and 0 bases from J, the gap between germline ends came to 10 bases. Looked up from germline, CDR1 is SGHDN and CDR2 is FVKESK. This CDR3 is built from 14 residues. The CDR3 is CASSREGYSYEQYF. The CDR3 DNA follows: TGTGCCAGCAGCCGGGAAGGGTACTCCTACGAGCAGTACTTC.

The chain links TRBV4-1 to TRBJ1-5; D uncertain. Germline loops: CDR1 MGHRA, CDR2 YSYEKL. The CDR3 runs 18 residues. V shed 4 bases and J shed 4 bases, with 23 bases lying between them. The CDR3 sequence: CASSLLSPVAGGNQPQHF. The DNA for the CDR3 is TGCGCCAGCAGCCTCCTGTCACCAGTGGCCGGAGGGAATCAGCCCCAGCATTTT.

This clonotype was counted at least ten times. CDR3 region: CASSRVVGAHLNTEAFF. The CDR3 DNA reads as TGTGCCAGCAGCCGGGTAGTAGGGGCTCACTTGAACACTGAAGCTTTCTTT. The chain couples TRBV6-1 to TRBJ1-1, with a weak D call TRBD1 (5 bases). This CDR3 is built from 17 residues. Germline V lookup: CDR1 MNHNS, CDR2 SASEGT. Trimming removed 6 bases at V and 0 bases at J, with 20 bases between.

V usage is TRBV10-3 and J usage is TRBJ2-7; D unresolved. The germline V gene encodes CDR1 ENHRY and CDR2 SYGVKD. The CDR3 is 13 residues long. Trimming removed 5 bases from V and 3 bases from J, with 11 bases in between. The chain's CDR3 is CAISWANRYEQYF. In nucleotides, the CDR3 is TGTGCCATCAGTTGGGCTAATCGCTACGAGCAGTACTTC.

For this clonotype: A far larger clone is one nucleotide away, so this likely arose from a read error. V is TRBV5-5 and J is TRBJ2-7; 7 nucleotides line up with TRBD2. The J call may be mistaken, given a closer DNA end match to TRBJ2-5. CDR1 and CDR2 from the germline V gene are SGHKS and YYEKEE (reference sequence). This CDR3 comprises 15 residues. The CDR3 DNA reads as TGTGCCAGCAGCTTGCAGGGAGGGCGACCGGAGACCCAGTACTTC. Its translation is CASSLQGGRPETQYF.

In this sample, this clonotype turned up a few times. This likely reflects a read error, since a far larger clone is one base away. The chain carries TRBV5-1 and TRBJ2-1, with TRBD2 matching 10 bases. The CDR3 length is 15 residues. Germline CDR1 and CDR2: SGHRS and YFSETQ. With V trimmed by 4 bases and J by 10 bases, 11 bases remained unmatched. As DNA, the CDR3 is TGCGCCAGCAGCGGGGATCTAGCGGGGGTCTACGAGCAGTTCTTC. Translated: CASSGDLAGVYEQFF.

On this clonotype: A read error may account for a junction end that differs from germline. The V call is TRBV12-3 or TRBV12-4, the J call TRBJ2-1; TRBD2 is a possible D gene (6 bases). There are 16 residues in the CDR3. This chain's CDR3 is CASTALSDRGYNEQLF. The CDR3 DNA follows: TGTGCCAGCACCGCGCTGAGCGATCGGGGGTACAATGAGCAGCTCTTC.

Many counts were recorded for this clonotype. A read error is likely here: a far larger clone is one base away. This chain's CDR3 is CASISHASGRAGEQYF. Here the CDR3 DNA reads TGTGCCAGCATTTCACACGCGAGCGGGAGGGCAGGAGAGCAGTACTTC. V gene TRBV6-1 combines with J gene TRBJ2-7; 10 bases map to TRBD2. CDR3 size: 16 residues. The germline CDR1 and CDR2 sequences are MNHNS and SASEGT. The V segment lost 7 bases and the J segment 7 bases; nucleotides outside the gene matches: 16.

This clonotype was observed many times. The rearrangement links TRBV7-3 to TRBJ1-4; maybe TRBD1 (5 bases). From germline, CDR1 is SGHTA and CDR2 FQGTGA. The CDR3 consists of 13 residues. Trimming shortened V by 5 bases and J by 14 bases, and 18 bases separated the two germline ends. As DNA, the CDR3 is TGTGCCAGCAGCCCGCACAGACAGATTTCCCTGTTTTTT. Protein product: CASSPHRQISLFF.

The genes are TRBV6-1 and TRBJ2-1; D might be TRBD2 (7 bases). V lost 4 bases to trimming and J lost 13 bases, with 20 bases between them. The CDR3 covers 14 residues. Per germline, CDR1 MNHNS and CDR2 SASEGT. The CDR3 DNA is TGTGCCAGCAGTGGGGGGGGGGCGGTCGTTGATCAGTTCTTC. Protein: CASSGGGAVVDQFF.

In regard to this clonotype: This may stem from a read error, because a much larger clone lies one nucleotide away. The V gene is TRBV6-2 or TRBV6-3, the J gene TRBJ2-5; 8 bases are a match to TRBD2. CDR3 size: 17 residues. The germline CDR1 and CDR2 sequences are MNHEY and SVGEGT. The CDR3 here is CASSYSSHSGDKDTQYF. The DNA for the CDR3 is TGTGCCAGCAGTTACTCATCCCATAGCGGGGACAAAGATACCCAGTACTTC.

The table lists this clonotype with a few counts. The rearrangement uses TRBV5-1 and TRBJ1-1; the D is unclear. Germline V gene lookup returns CDR1 SGHRS and CDR2 YFSETQ. CDR3 length equals 13 residues. V was clipped by 0 bases and J by 7 bases, with 10 bases between them. CDR3 sequence: CASSLEQGREAFF. The CDR3 DNA is TGCGCCAGCAGCTTGGAACAAGGCCGTGAAGCTTTCTTT. The entire variable domain, with the rest obtained from reference TRBV5-1 and TRBJ1-1, is as follows: KAGVTQTPRYLIKTRGQQVTLSCSPISGHRSVSWYQQTPGQGLQFLFEYFSETQRNKGNFPGRFSGRQFSNSRSEMNVSTLELGDSALYLCASSLEQGREAFFGQGTRLTVV.

This clonotype has a count of ten or more. The rearrangement joins TRBV18 to TRBJ2-3, with a tentative D call TRBD2 (5 bases). CDR3 length: 16 residues. V was pared by 0 bases and J by 0 bases, with 10 bases between. In germline, CDR1 is KGHSH, CDR2 LQKENI. The DNA of the CDR3 is TGTGCCAGCTCACCACCTGTGCGGACTAGCACAGATACGCAGTATTTT. Protein: CASSPPVRTSTDTQYF. Full variable domain (outside the CDR3, taken from reference TRBV18 and TRBJ2-3): NAGVMQNPRHLVRRRGQEARLRCSPMKGHSHVYWYRQLPEEGLKFMVYLQKENIIDESGMPKERFSAEFPKEGPSILRIQQVVRGDSAAYFCASSPPVRTSTDTQYFGPGTRLTVL.

By share, this clonotype ranks as medium-sized. The CDR3 nucleotides read TGTGCCAGCAGCTTAACTTCGACAGCAAACTACGAGCAGTACTTC. It yields the protein CASSLTSTANYEQYF. The genes are TRBV7-9 and TRBJ2-7; tentatively, D is TRBD1 (5 bases). The CDR3 length is 15 residues. Germline CDR1 SEHNR, CDR2 FQNEAQ (reference sequence). The V gene lost 2 bases and the J gene lost 3 bases, with 14 bases spanning the gap.

This clonotype was seen many times. The genes are TRBV7-2 and TRBJ2-5; no firm D call. The V end lost 5 bases, the J end lost 4 bases, and 11 bases lay between the germline ends. Germline CDR1 is SGHTA and CDR2 is FQGNSA. This CDR3 spans 13 amino acids. This CDR3 reads CASSPQWGETQYF. In nucleotides, the CDR3 is TGTGCCAGCAGCCCTCAGTGGGGAGAGACCCAGTACTTC.

The chain has TRBV7-3 and TRBJ2-7, with TRBD2 matching 9 bases. The CDR3 covers 15 residues. CDR1 and CDR2 (germline): SGHTA, FQGTGA. The V segment lost 1 base and the J segment 6 bases; nucleotides outside the gene matches: 7. The CDR3 region has the DNA TGTGCCAGCAGCTTAAAGGGCGGGAGGGCGGTCGAGCAGTACTTC. Translated, it gives CASSLKGGRAVEQYF.

This clonotype was seen many times. This rearrangement joins TRBV5-5 to TRBJ1-5; unclear D gene. The CDR3 runs to 16 residues. V lost 4 bases, J lost 1 base, and 15 bases lay in between. Per germline, CDR1 SGHKS and CDR2 YYEKEE (reference sequence). CDR3 sequence reads: CASSIRPTESNQPQHF. DNA for the CDR3: TGTGCCAGCAGCATCCGACCAACAGAAAGCAATCAGCCCCAGCATTTT.

DNA for the CDR3: TGCAGTGCTAGAAAGGCTTGCCTAGGAGATACCCAGTACTTC. This gives the protein CSARKACLGDTQYF. The rearrangement links TRBV20-1 to TRBJ2-5, with unresolved D. V lost 2 bases and J lost 8, with 18 bases in between. CDR3 size: 14 residues. CDR1 and CDR2 (germline): DFQATT, SNEGSKA (reference sequence).

This clonotype has a count of ten or more. The chain has TRBV12-3 or TRBV12-4 and TRBJ1-1; D unresolved. CDR3 size: 13 residues. Trimming left V 2 bases short and J 3 bases short, with 7 bases between. The CDR3 DNA reads as TGTGCCAGCAGTTTAAAGGGTGACACTGAAGCTTTCTTT. Translation gives CASSLKGDTEAFF.

This clonotype has only one observation. This chain uses TRBV18 with TRBJ2-1; D is unclear. Germline CDR1 reads KGHSH; CDR2 reads LQKENI. The CDR3 has 14 residues. V dropped 3 bases and J dropped 6 bases, with 12 bases sitting between them. The DNA for the CDR3 is TGTGCCAGCTCACCGTCCCAGAACAGCAATGAGCAGTTCTTC. Protein sequence: CASSPSQNSNEQFF.

This clonotype is categorized as medium-sized. The chain carries TRBV6-5 and TRBJ2-7, with D possibly matching TRBD2 (6 bases). Germline V lookup: CDR1 MNHEY, CDR2 SVGAGI. There are 17 residues in the CDR3. Trimming stripped 4 bases from V and 3 bases from J, with 22 bases between. This CDR3 reads CASSSAVGGVRYYEQYF. The DNA for the CDR3 is TGTGCCAGCAGTTCTGCTGTCGGAGGGGTAAGGTACTACGAGCAGTACTTC.

Here the CDR3 DNA reads TGTGCCAGCACCCCAGGGACTAGCGGGAGGAACTCCTACGAGCAGTACTTC. Protein sequence: CASTPGTSGRNSYEQYF. The chain combines TRBV12-3 or TRBV12-4 with TRBJ2-7; 15 bases are shared with TRBD2. Trimming cost V 7 bases and J 0 bases; bases outside gene matches: 7. This CDR3 is 17 amino acids long.

In its sample, this clonotype is medium-sized. V and J are TRBV2 and TRBJ2-2, with D maybe TRBD2 (6 bases). The germline V and J ends were trimmed by 7 bases and 2 bases, with 14 bases remaining between them. This CDR3 contains 15 residues. Germline V gene sequence: CDR1 SNHLY, CDR2 FYNNEI. The CDR3 loop is CASTRLGTNTGELFF. The CDR3 region has the DNA TGTGCCAGCACCCGACTGGGGACTAACACCGGGGAGCTGTTTTTT.

This sequence joins TRBV20-1 and TRBJ2-7; 9 bases fit TRBD2. The CDR3 sequence is 15 residues long. V was clipped by 1 base and J by 3 bases; unmatched bases: 7. From germline, CDR1 is DFQATT and CDR2 SNEGSKA (reference sequence). The CDR3 DNA follows: TGCAGTGCTAGAGGGGCTAGCGGGACCAACTACGAGCAGTACTTC. Translation: CSARGASGTNYEQYF.

The rearrangement joins TRBV18 to TRBJ2-5; perhaps TRBD1 as D (6 bases). The CDR3 consists of 13 residues. Trimming shortened V by 1 base and J by 4 bases, and 7 bases separated the two germline ends. Germline-derived CDR1 and CDR2 are KGHSH and LQKENI. This CDR3 is CASSPLTGETQYF. CDR3 nucleotide sequence: TGTGCCAGCTCACCACTGACAGGAGAGACCCAGTACTTC.

In its sample, this clonotype was seen many times. This chain links TRBV5-1 with TRBJ1-1, with TRBD1 as a possible D gene (6 bases). CDR1 SGHRS and CDR2 YFSETQ come from the germline V gene. V dropped 2 bases and J dropped 0 bases, with 11 bases sitting between them. The CDR3 loop spans 15 amino acids. The DNA for the CDR3 is TGCGCCAGCAGCTTTATCGGACAGATGAACACTGAAGCTTTCTTT. Protein: CASSFIGQMNTEAFF.

As regards this clonotype: A junction end diverges from the germline sequence, so it may reflect a read error. The chain couples TRBV12-3 or TRBV12-4 to TRBJ2-7; unclear D gene. The CDR3 sequence is 14 residues long. CDR3 nucleotides: TGTGCCAGCTGTTTAGTACAGAACTCCTACGAGCAGTACTTC. Its protein is CASCLVQNSYEQYF.